Following are 20 T cell receptor beta chains from one sample sequenced in a study of beta chain features in type 1 diabetes. The antigens of these receptors remain unknown. Overall study results and limits: Significant though moderate, a shortening of TCRB CDR3s appeared in all four CD4+ subsets of Type 1 diabetes patients.

cDNA synthesis used the whole RNA isolate, giving expressed TCRB sequences. Some clones are missing from TCRdb's copy, which holds only in-frame ones; the method was immunoSEQ multiplex PCR. Altogether more than 300,000 clones are present, over 8.5% being singletons, with the ten largest covering roughly 0.6%. The sequencing sample was made of central memory CD4+ T cells from blood. All receptors derive from a man aged 25 to 40 with type 1 diabetes.

This chain connects TRBV19 to TRBJ2-7; D gene uncertain. Germline assignment: CDR1 LNHDA and CDR2 SQIVND (reference sequence). CDR3 length equals 16 residues. V lost 3 bases and J lost 7, with 22 bases in between. This CDR3 reads CASSIVTSQAPVEQYF. DNA for the CDR3: TGTGCCAGTAGTATTGTAACCTCCCAGGCCCCAGTTGAGCAGTACTTC.

This clone was seen a few times. The genes are TRBV27 and TRBJ1-4, with TRBD1 matching 7 bases. V shed 2 bases and J 3 bases; nucleotides not matched to a gene: 12. CDR3 size: 18 residues. From germline, CDR1 is MNHEY and CDR2 SMNVEV (reference sequence). The CDR3 sequence is CASSLRSEGGRPNEKLFF. The CDR3 region has the DNA TGTGCCAGCAGTTTACGGTCCGAAGGGGGCCGACCTAATGAAAAACTGTTTTTT.

This clone occurred a few times. The genes are TRBV18 and TRBJ1-1; D gene ambiguous. The CDR3 spans 17 residues. Deletions cut 2 bases from V and 4 bases from J, with 20 bases between. Germline V gene lookup returns CDR1 KGHSH and CDR2 LQKENI. CDR3 sequence reads: CASSPSSGVSFSTEAFF. Here the CDR3 DNA reads TGTGCCAGCTCACCAAGCTCCGGGGTTTCTTTTTCCACTGAAGCTTTCTTT.

V gene TRBV27 combines with J gene TRBJ2-5, with unresolved D. Germline V gene sequence: CDR1 MNHEY, CDR2 SMNVEV (reference sequence). Trimming pared 1 base from V and 0 bases from J, leaving 6 bases between. The CDR3 sequence is 14 residues long. The CDR3 protein is CASSLFAYQETQYF. As DNA, the CDR3 is TGTGCCAGCAGTTTATTCGCGTACCAAGAGACCCAGTACTTC.

This clone showed up just a few times. This CDR3 is CASSKTGDHQPQHF. In DNA form, the CDR3 reads TGTGCCAGCAGTAAGACAGGGGATCATCAGCCCCAGCATTTT. This chain links TRBV6-1 with TRBJ1-5, with 8 nucleotides matching TRBD1. The CDR3 covers 14 residues. V shed 5 bases, J shed 5 bases, and the junction held 5 bases outside the gene matches. Germline-derived CDR1 and CDR2 are MNHNS and SASEGT.

This clone was picked up many times. The chain has TRBV6-6 and TRBJ1-5; D unclear. Germline V lookup: CDR1 MNHNY, CDR2 SVGAGI (reference sequence). The V end was cut by 6 bases, the J end by 4 bases, with 7 bases between. This CDR3 region has 12 residues. As DNA, the CDR3 is TGTGCCAGCAGCGAACCGAATCAGCCCCAGCATTTT. Encoded protein: CASSEPNQPQHF.

V is TRBV13 and J is TRBJ2-7, with D perhaps TRBD1 or TRBD2 (5 bases each). V was pared by 1 base and J by 6 bases, with 13 bases between. This CDR3 has 14 amino acids. Germline values: CDR1 PRHDT, CDR2 FYEKMQ (reference sequence). The DNA of the CDR3 is TGTGCCAGCAGCTTAGTCGGGGCCAGAGTCGAGCAGTACTTC. Its translation is CASSLVGARVEQYF.

The chain uses TRBV7-6 and TRBJ2-7, with TRBD1 as a possible D gene (5 bases). The CDR3 has 14 amino acids. V gave up 1 base and J gave up 2 bases, with 9 bases separating them. Germline CDR1 and CDR2: SGHVS and FNYEAQ. The CDR3: CASSLGPGTYEQYF. The CDR3 DNA reads as TGTGCCAGCAGCTTAGGCCCAGGGACCTACGAGCAGTACTTC. The full variable domain, with the rest looked up from reference TRBV7-6 and TRBJ2-7, is GAGVSQSPRYKVTKRGQDVALRCDPISGHVSLYWYRQALGQGPEFLTYFNYEAQQDKSGLPNDRFSAERPEGSISTLTIQRTEQRDSAMYRCASSLGPGTYEQYFGPGTRLTVT.

There are many counts of this clone. The chain combines TRBV14 with TRBJ2-7, with TRBD1 identical over 12 bases. Germline V gene sequence: CDR1 SGHDN, CDR2 FVKESK. Trimming took 4 bases from V and 5 from J; bases not matched to a gene: 3. The length of the CDR3 is 14 residues. CDR3 bases: TGTGCCAGCAGCCCGGGACAGGGGGCCGACGAGCAGTACTTC. Its protein product is CASSPGQGADEQYF.

This chain connects TRBV7-2 to TRBJ2-3; D remains ambiguous. The CDR3 sequence is 14 residues long. The V end was cut by 0 bases, the J end by 2 bases, with 6 bases between. The germline gives CDR1 SGHTA, CDR2 FQGNSA. CDR3 nucleotides: TGTGCCAGCAGCTTAGCCCTCAACACAGATACGCAGTATTTT. This encodes CASSLALNTDTQYF.

This clone has a handful of counts. The chain employs TRBV6-5 and TRBJ1-4, with 9 bases that match TRBD1. V was clipped by 8 bases and J by 7 bases; unmatched bases: 5. The CDR3 has 13 residues. Germline-derived CDR1 and CDR2 are MNHEY and SVGAGI. In DNA form, the CDR3 reads TGTGCCAGCGCGACAGGGGGAGGTGAAAAACTGTTTTTT. This sequence encodes CASATGGGEKLFF.

This clone was counted many times. V usage is TRBV28 and J usage is TRBJ2-1; tentative D call: TRBD1 (6 bases). This CDR3 contains 16 residues. V lost 4 bases to trimming and J lost 5 bases, with 18 bases between them. From germline, CDR1 is MDHEN and CDR2 SYDVKM. This chain's CDR3 is CASSSPLDRRHNEQFF. Here the CDR3 DNA reads TGTGCCAGCAGTTCCCCCCTAGACAGGCGCCACAATGAGCAGTTCTTC.

This clone was counted only a few times. The rearrangement joins TRBV5-5 to TRBJ2-1; 11 nucleotides match TRBD2. CDR1 and CDR2 from the germline V gene are SGHKS and YYEKEE (reference sequence). This CDR3 comprises 14 residues. Trimming took 2 bases from V and 11 from J; bases not matched to a gene: 6. The CDR3 DNA reads as TGTGCCAGCAGCTTACCTTCTAGCGGGAGGCAGCAGTTCTTC. Amino acids: CASSLPSSGRQQFF.

In this sample, this clone turned up a few times. This chain joins TRBV18 and TRBJ2-7; 10 nucleotides align to TRBD1. V shed 6 bases, J shed 6 bases, and the junction held 8 bases outside the gene matches. Per germline, CDR1 KGHSH and CDR2 LQKENI. The CDR3 is 14 residues long. CDR3 protein: CASSGQGPPGEQYF. The CDR3 DNA follows: TGTGCCAGCTCGGGACAGGGGCCTCCCGGCGAGCAGTACTTC.

This chain connects TRBV28 to TRBJ1-5; 8 bases agree with TRBD1. After removal of 4 bases from V and 7 bases from J, the junction contained 6 bases not matched to a gene. The germline CDR1 and CDR2 sequences are MDHEN and SYDVKM. CDR3 length: 14 amino acids. The CDR3 protein is CASSSGQGPQPQHF. CDR3 nucleotides: TGTGCCAGCAGTTCTGGACAGGGACCGCAGCCCCAGCATTTT.

The chain links TRBV7-2 to TRBJ2-4; D is possibly TRBD1 (5 bases). Trimming took off 5 bases at V and 9 bases at J, with 14 bases between the two ends. This CDR3 contains 13 residues. Germline V CDR1 and CDR2: SGHTA, FQGNSA. CDR3 amino acids: CASSPGMWSIQYF. The CDR3 bases are TGTGCCAGCAGCCCAGGGATGTGGAGCATTCAGTACTTC. The full variable domain, its missing parts supplied by reference TRBV7-2 and TRBJ2-4, is GAGVSQSPSNKVTEKGKDVELRCDPISGHTALYWYRQSLGQGLEFLIYFQGNSAPDKSGLPSDRFSAERTGGSVSTLTIQRTQQEDSAVYLCASSPGMWSIQYFGAGTRLSVL.

The chain links TRBV29-1 to TRBJ1-1, with TRBD1 identical over 7 bases. The ends lost 6 bases at V and 0 bases at J; junction bases unmatched: 7. Germline CDR1 and CDR2: SQVTM and ANQGSEA. CDR3 size: 14 residues. The DNA of the CDR3 is TGCAGCGTGCCGAGACAGGGCTTGAACACTGAAGCTTTCTTT. It yields the protein CSVPRQGLNTEAFF.

The rearrangement links TRBV5-1 to TRBJ1-2; D is possibly TRBD1 (6 bases). V lost 0 bases and J 2 bases, leaving 11 bases between the germline ends. Germline lookup yields CDR1 SGHRS and CDR2 YFSETQ. CDR3 length equals 15 residues. CDR3 residues: CASSLGGGLNYGYTF. In DNA form, the CDR3 reads TGCGCCAGCAGCTTGGGTGGGGGGCTGAACTATGGCTACACCTTC.

The rearrangement joins TRBV6-1 to TRBJ2-7; no reliable D call. Trimming stripped 7 bases from V and 2 bases from J, with 15 bases between. The CDR3 is made up of 14 amino acids. Germline CDR1 MNHNS, CDR2 SASEGT. The CDR3 DNA sequence: TGTGCCAGCACTACACTCCCAGGCGCCTACGAGCAGTACTTC. Translation: CASTTLPGAYEQYF.

The chain is built from TRBV11-2 and TRBJ2-1; 7 bases fit TRBD1. The CDR3 length is 16 residues. Germline CDR1 SGHAT, CDR2 FQNNGV. Germline trimming cut 5 bases from V and 2 bases from J; bases unmatched to any gene: 9. The CDR3 loop is CASSPWTGGTYNEQFF. The CDR3 DNA follows: TGTGCCAGCAGCCCATGGACAGGTGGGACCTACAATGAGCAGTTCTTC. Using reference TRBV11-2 and TRBJ2-1 for the parts outside the CDR3, the full variable domain is EAGVAQSPRYKIIEKRQSVAFWCNPISGHATLYWYQQILGQGPKLLIQFQNNGVVDDSQLPKDRFSAERLKGVDSTLKIQPAKLEDSAVYLCASSPWTGGTYNEQFFGPGTRLTVL.